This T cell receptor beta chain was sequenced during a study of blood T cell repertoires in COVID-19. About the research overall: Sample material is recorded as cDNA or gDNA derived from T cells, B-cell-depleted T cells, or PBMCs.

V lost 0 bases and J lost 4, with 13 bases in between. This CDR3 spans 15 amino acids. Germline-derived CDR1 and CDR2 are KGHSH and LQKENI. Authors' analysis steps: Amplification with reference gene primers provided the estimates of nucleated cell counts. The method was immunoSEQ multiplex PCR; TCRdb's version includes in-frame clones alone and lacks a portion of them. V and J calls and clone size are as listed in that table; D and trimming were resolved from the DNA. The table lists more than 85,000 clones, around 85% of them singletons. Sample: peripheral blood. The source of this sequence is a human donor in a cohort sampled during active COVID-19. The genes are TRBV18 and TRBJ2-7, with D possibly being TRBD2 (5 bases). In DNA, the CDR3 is TGTGCCAGCTCACCACCGGGGAGCCTTAATTACGAGCAGTACTTC. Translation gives CASSPPGSLNYEQYF. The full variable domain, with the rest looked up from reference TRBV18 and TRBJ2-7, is NAGVMQNPRHLVRRRGQEARLRCSPMKGHSHVYWYRQLPEEGLKFMVYLQKENIIDESGMPKERFSAEFPKEGPSILRIQQVVRGDSAAYFCASSPPGSLNYEQYFGPGTRLTVT.